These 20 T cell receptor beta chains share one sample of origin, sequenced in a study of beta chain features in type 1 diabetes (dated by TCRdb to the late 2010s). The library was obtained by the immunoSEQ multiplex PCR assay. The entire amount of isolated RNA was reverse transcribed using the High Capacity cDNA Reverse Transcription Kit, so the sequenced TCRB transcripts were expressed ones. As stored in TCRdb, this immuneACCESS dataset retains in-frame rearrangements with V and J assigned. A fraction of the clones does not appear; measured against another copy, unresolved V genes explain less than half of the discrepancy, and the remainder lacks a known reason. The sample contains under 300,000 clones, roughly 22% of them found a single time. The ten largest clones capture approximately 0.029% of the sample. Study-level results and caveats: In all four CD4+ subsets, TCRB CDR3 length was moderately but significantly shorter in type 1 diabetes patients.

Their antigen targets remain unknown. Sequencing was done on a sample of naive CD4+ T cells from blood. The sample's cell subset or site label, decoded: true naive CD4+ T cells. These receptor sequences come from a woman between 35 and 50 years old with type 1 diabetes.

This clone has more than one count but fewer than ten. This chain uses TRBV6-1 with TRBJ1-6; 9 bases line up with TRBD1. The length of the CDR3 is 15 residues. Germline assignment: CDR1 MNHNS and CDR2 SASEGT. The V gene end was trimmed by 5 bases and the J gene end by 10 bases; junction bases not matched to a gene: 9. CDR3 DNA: TGTGCCAGCAGTTCTGGCCGGGACAGGGAATCACCCCTCCACTTT. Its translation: CASSSGRDRESPLHF.

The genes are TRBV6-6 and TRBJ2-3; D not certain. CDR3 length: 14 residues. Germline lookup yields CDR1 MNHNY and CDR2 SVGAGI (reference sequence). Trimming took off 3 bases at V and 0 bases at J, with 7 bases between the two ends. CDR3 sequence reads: CASSYNPSTDTQYF. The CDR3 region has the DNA TGTGCCAGCAGTTATAATCCTAGCACAGATACGCAGTATTTT.

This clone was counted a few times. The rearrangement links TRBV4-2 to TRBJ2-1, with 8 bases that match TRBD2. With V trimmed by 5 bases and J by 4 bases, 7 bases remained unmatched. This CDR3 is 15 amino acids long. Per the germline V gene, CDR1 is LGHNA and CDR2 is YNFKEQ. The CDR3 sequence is CASSSPGLGYNEQFF. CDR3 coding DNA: TGTGCCAGCAGCTCACCGGGACTAGGGTACAATGAGCAGTTCTTC.

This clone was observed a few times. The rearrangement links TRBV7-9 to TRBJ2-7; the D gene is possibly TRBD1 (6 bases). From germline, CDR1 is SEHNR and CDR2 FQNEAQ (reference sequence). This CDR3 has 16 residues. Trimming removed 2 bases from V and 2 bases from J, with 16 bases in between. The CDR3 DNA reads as TGTGCCAGCAGCTTAACCCGGACAGCCCGACCCTACGAGCAGTACTTC. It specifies CASSLTRTARPYEQYF.

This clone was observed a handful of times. Here the CDR3 reads CASSAGGVTEAFF. The CDR3 nucleotides read TGTGCCAGCAGCGCGGGGGGAGTCACTGAAGCTTTCTTT. J is TRBJ1-1 and V is TRBV9; a weak D match, TRBD1 (5 bases). Trimming removed 3 bases at V and 4 bases at J, with 10 bases between. The CDR3 has 13 residues. From germline, CDR1 is SGDLS and CDR2 YYNGEE.

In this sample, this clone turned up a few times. The CDR3, as DNA: TGTGCCAGCAGCCGACTAGCGGGCACCATCGGCGAGCAGTACTTC. Its translation: CASSRLAGTIGEQYF. J is TRBJ2-7 and V is TRBV7-9, with TRBD2 identical over 10 bases. The CDR3 consists of 15 residues. Germline CDR1 is SEHNR and CDR2 is FQNEAQ (reference sequence). The V and J ends lost 5 bases and 6 bases, in that order; junction bases with no gene match: 10.

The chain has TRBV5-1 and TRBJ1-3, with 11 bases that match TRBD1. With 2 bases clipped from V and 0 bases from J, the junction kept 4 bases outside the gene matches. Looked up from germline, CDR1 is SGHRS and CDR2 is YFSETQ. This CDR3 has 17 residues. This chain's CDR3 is CASSFGDRGASGNTIYF. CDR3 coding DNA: TGCGCCAGCAGCTTTGGGGACAGGGGGGCCTCTGGAAACACCATATATTTT.

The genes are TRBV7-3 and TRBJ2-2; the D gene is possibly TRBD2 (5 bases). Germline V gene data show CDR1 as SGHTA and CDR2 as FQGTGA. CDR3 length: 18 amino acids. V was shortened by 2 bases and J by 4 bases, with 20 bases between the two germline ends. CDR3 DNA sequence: TGTGCCAGCAGCTTACGCCGGGATACCCTTACGGGCACCGGGGAGCTGTTTTTT. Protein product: CASSLRRDTLTGTGELFF.

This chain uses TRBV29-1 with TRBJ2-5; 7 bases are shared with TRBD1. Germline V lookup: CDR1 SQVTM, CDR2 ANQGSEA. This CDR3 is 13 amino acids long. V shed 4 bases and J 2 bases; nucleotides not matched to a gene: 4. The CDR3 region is CSVGDSTQETQYF. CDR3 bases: TGCAGCGTTGGGGACAGTACACAAGAGACCCAGTACTTC.

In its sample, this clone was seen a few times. CDR3 coding DNA: TGTGCCAGCAGTTTGCTCTCCCGGACAGATACGCAGTATTTT. Encoded protein: CASSLLSRTDTQYF. The rearrangement joins TRBV28 to TRBJ2-3; D gene uncertain. Germline loops: CDR1 MDHEN, CDR2 SYDVKM. The germline V and J ends were trimmed by 3 bases and 3 bases, with 10 bases remaining between them. The CDR3 totals 14 residues.

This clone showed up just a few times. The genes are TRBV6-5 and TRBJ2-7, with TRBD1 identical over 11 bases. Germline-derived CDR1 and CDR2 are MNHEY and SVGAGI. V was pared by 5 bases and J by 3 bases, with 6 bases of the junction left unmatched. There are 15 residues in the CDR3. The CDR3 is CASSRSGQGVYEQYF. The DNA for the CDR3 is TGTGCCAGCAGTCGCTCGGGACAGGGGGTCTACGAGCAGTACTTC.

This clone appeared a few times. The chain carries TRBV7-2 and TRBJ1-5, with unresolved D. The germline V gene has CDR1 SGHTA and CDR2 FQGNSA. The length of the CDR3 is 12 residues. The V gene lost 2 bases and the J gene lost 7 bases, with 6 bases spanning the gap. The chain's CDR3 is CASSLPQQPQHF. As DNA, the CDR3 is TGTGCCAGCAGCTTACCGCAGCAGCCCCAGCATTTT.

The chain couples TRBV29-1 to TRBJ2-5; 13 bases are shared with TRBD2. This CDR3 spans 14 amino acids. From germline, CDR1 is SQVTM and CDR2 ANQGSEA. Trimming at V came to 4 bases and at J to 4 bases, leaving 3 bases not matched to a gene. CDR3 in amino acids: CSVAGLAGAETQYF. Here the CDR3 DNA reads TGCAGCGTTGCTGGACTAGCGGGAGCAGAGACCCAGTACTTC.

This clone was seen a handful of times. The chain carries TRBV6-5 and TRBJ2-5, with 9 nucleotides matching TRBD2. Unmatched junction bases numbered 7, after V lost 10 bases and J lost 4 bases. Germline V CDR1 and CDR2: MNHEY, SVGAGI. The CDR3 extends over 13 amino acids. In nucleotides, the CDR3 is TGTGCCACCTCCGTAGCGGGAGCAGAGACCCAGTACTTC. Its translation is CATSVAGAETQYF.

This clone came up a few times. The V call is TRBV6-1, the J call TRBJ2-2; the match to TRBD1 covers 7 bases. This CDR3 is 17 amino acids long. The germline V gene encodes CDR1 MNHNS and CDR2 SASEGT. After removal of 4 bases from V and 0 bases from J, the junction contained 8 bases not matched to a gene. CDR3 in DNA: TGTGCCAGCAGTGCCCTATTCAGGGGGTCGAACACCGGGGAGCTGTTTTTT. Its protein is CASSALFRGSNTGELFF.

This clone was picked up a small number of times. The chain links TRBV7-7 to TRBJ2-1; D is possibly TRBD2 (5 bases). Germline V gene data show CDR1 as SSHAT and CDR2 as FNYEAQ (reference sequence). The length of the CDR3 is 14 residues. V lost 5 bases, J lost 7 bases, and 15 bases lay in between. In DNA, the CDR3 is TGTGCCAGCAGCCCCGGAGGAGCCCCGAATGAGCAGTTCTTC. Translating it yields CASSPGGAPNEQFF.

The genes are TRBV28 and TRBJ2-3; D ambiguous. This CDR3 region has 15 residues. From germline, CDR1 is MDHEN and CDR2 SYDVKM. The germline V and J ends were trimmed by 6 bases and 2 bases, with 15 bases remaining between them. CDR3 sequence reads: CASSFRQRNTDTQYF. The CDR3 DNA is TGTGCCAGCAGCTTCCGTCAGCGCAACACAGATACGCAGTATTTT.

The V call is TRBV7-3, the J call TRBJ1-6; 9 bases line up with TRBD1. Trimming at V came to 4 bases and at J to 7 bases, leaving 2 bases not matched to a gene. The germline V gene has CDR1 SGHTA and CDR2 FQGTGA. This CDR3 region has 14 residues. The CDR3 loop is CASSSDRGNSPLHF. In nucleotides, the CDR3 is TGTGCCAGCAGCTCCGACAGGGGGAATTCACCCCTCCACTTT.

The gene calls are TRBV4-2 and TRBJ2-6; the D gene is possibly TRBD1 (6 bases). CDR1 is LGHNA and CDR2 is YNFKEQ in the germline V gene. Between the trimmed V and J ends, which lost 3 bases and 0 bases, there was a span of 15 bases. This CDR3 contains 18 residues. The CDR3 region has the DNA TGTGCCAGCAGCCACCAGGGGCCTAAAAACTCTGGGGCCAACGTCCTGACTTTC. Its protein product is CASSHQGPKNSGANVLTF.

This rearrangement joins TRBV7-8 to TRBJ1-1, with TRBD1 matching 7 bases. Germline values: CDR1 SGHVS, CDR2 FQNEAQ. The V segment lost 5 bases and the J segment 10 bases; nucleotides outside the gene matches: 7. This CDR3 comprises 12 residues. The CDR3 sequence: CASSARQGGAFF. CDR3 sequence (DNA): TGTGCCAGCAGCGCGCGACAGGGCGGAGCTTTCTTT.